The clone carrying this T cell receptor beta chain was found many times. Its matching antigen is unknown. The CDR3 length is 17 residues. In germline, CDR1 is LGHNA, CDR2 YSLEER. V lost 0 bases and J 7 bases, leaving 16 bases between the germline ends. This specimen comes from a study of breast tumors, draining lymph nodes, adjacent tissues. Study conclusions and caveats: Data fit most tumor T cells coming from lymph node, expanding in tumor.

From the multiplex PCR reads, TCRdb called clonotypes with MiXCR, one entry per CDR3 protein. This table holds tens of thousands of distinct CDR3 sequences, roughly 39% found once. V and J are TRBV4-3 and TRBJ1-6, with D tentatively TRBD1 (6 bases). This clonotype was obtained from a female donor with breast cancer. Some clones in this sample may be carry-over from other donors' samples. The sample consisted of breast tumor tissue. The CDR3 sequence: CASSQEVGGLDNSPLHF. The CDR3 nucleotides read TGCGCCAGCAGCCAAGAAGTTGGGGGGCTAGACAATTCACCCCTCCACTTT.